This TCR beta chain was recovered during a study of CD8 T cells in Susac syndrome. Reverse transcription of roughly 0.45 to 1 ug RNA used random hexamers. The TCR beta CDR3 was amplified by immunoSEQ multiplex PCR across 54 Vbeta, 13 Jbeta. TCRdb reprocessed the immunoSEQ multiplex PCR reads via MiXCR and lists one record per CDR3 protein. The repertoire includes about 60,000 distinct CDR3 sequences, just over 90% of them detected once, and roughly 0.2% sits in the top ten. This clonotype was recorded a few times. The authors carried out high-throughput sequencing of TCR beta. They applied it to CD8+ and CD4+ T cells obtained from blood. The CDR3 length is 16 residues. In germline, CDR1 is MNHEY, CDR2 SVGEGT. With 2 bases clipped from V and 5 bases from J, the junction kept 11 bases outside the gene matches.

This chain joins TRBV6-2 or TRBV6-3 and TRBJ2-7, with TRBD1 matching over 8 bases. Sequencing was performed on CD8+ T cells from PBMCs. This clonotype was obtained from a human donor in good health. DNA of the CDR3: TGTGCCAGCAGTTACGGGACAGGCACAACCGCCGACGAGCAGTACTTC. Amino acid sequence: CASSYGTGTTADEQYF.